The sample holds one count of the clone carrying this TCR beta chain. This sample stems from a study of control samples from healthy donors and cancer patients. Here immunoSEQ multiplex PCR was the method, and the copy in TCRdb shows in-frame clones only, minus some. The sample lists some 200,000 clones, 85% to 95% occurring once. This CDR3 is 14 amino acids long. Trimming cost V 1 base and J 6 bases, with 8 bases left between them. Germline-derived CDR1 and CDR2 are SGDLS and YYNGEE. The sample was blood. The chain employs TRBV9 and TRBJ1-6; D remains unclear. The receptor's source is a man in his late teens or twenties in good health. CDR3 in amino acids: CASSVQGINSPLHF. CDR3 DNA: TGTGCCAGCAGCGTACAAGGGATTAATTCACCCCTCCACTTT.